A single sample is the source of the 27 T cell receptor beta chains below, sequenced in a study of blood T cell repertoires in COVID-19. TCRdb keeps only in-frame clones here, not all; method: immunoSEQ multiplex PCR. The data show some 120,000 clones, under 90% seen once. Sequencing was performed on peripheral blood. These receptors were collected from a woman aged 60-70 years with acute or convalescent COVID-19.

The chain has TRBV18 and TRBJ2-6; 7 bases line up with TRBD1. The CDR3 extends over 17 amino acids. Germline lookup yields CDR1 KGHSH and CDR2 LQKENI. V lost 3 bases to trimming and J lost 0 bases; unmatched junction nucleotides: 5. The DNA of the CDR3 is TGTGCCAGCTCACCCCGGGACAGCTTCTCTGGGGCCAACGTCCTGACTTTC. This sequence encodes CASSPRDSFSGANVLTF.

The chain combines TRBV29-1 with TRBJ2-4; 8 bases align to TRBD1. The CDR3 has 16 amino acids. Losses at the gene ends were 3 bases for V and 8 bases for J; bases not matched to a gene: 15. Germline CDR1 and CDR2: SQVTM and ANQGSEA. The CDR3 DNA sequence: TGCAGCGTTGAGGGCCTCAGTACAGGGGGAGGTTACATTCAGTACTTC. Residues: CSVEGLSTGGGYIQYF.

V gene TRBV5-5 combines with J gene TRBJ1-3; a possible D gene is TRBD1 (6 bases). Trimming removed 0 bases at V and 2 bases at J, with 12 bases between. The CDR3 has 16 residues. Germline V gene data show CDR1 as SGHKS and CDR2 as YYEKEE (reference sequence). CDR3 DNA: TGTGCCAGCAGCTTGGTGACAGGAATCGCTGGAAACACCATATATTTT. Protein: CASSLVTGIAGNTIYF.

The V gene is TRBV6-5, the J gene TRBJ1-5, with TRBD1 matching 9 bases. V was clipped by 7 bases and J by 4 bases; unmatched bases: 5. Germline V gene data show CDR1 as MNHEY and CDR2 as SVGAGI. The CDR3 runs to 14 residues. In nucleotides, the CDR3 is TGTGCCAGCACTCCGGGACAGGGTAATCAGCCCCAGCATTTT. Protein: CASTPGQGNQPQHF.

The chain joins TRBV5-1 to TRBJ2-5; 11 bases align to TRBD2. The CDR3 contains 17 residues. CDR1 SGHRS and CDR2 YFSETQ come from the germline V gene. Trimming removed 1 base from V and 1 base from J; junction bases left unmatched: 6. CDR3 in DNA: TGCGCCAGCAGCTTGCCCGGGACTAGCGGAATCCAAGAGACCCAGTACTTC. Its protein is CASSLPGTSGIQETQYF. Based on the CDR3 plus reference TRBV5-1 and TRBJ2-5, the full variable domain is KAGVTQTPRYLIKTRGQQVTLSCSPISGHRSVSWYQQTPGQGLQFLFEYFSETQRNKGNFPGRFSGRQFSNSRSEMNVSTLELGDSALYLCASSLPGTSGIQETQYFGPGTRLLVL.

This clone was detected only once. The chain is built from TRBV18 and TRBJ1-5; 8 nucleotides line up with TRBD1. The CDR3 loop spans 14 amino acids. With 8 bases clipped from V and 3 bases from J, the junction kept 6 bases outside the gene matches. Germline V gives CDR1 KGHSH, CDR2 LQKENI. The CDR3 is CASTTGQDNQPQHF. CDR3 nucleotides: TGTGCCAGCACAACGGGACAGGACAATCAGCCCCAGCATTTT.

This rearrangement joins TRBV5-8 to TRBJ2-1; tentative D call: TRBD1 (6 bases). CDR1 is SGHTS and CDR2 is YDEGEE in the germline V gene. The V gene lost 2 bases and the J gene lost 0 bases, with 9 bases spanning the gap. CDR3 length equals 15 residues. The CDR3 DNA reads TGTGCCAGCAGCTTAAGGGGGAGCTCCTACAATGAGCAGTTCTTC. Protein sequence: CASSLRGSSYNEQFF.

In DNA form, the CDR3 reads TGTGCCAGTAGTACAAGACAGGGGGAGAGGCAGCCCCAGCATTTT. Its translation is CASSTRQGERQPQHF. V usage is TRBV19 and J usage is TRBJ1-5; 9 bases match TRBD1. The V and J ends lost 4 bases and 7 bases, in that order; junction bases with no gene match: 8. The germline gives CDR1 LNHDA, CDR2 SQIVND (reference sequence). This CDR3 spans 15 amino acids.

This chain links TRBV5-1 with TRBJ1-2; D is unresolved. There are 14 residues in the CDR3. V was pared by 6 bases and J by 5 bases, with 17 bases between. Germline-derived CDR1 and CDR2 are SGHRS and YFSETQ. This chain's CDR3 is CASTMGEYNYGYTF. CDR3 nucleotide sequence: TGCGCCAGCACCATGGGCGAGTATAATTATGGCTACACCTTC.

V usage is TRBV4-1 and J usage is TRBJ2-4; D is possibly TRBD2 (6 bases). The germline V and J ends were trimmed by 0 bases and 6 bases, with 18 bases remaining between them. Looked up from germline, CDR1 is MGHRA and CDR2 is YSYEKL. The CDR3 contains 17 residues. CDR3 bases: TGCGCCAGCAGCCAAGATGGGACCGTCAAGGGAGGAAACATTCAGTACTTC. This translates into CASSQDGTVKGGNIQYF.

The chain uses TRBV29-1 and TRBJ1-4, with unresolved D. The CDR3 contains 14 residues. Deletions cut 1 base from V and 8 bases from J, with 14 bases between. CDR1 SQVTM and CDR2 ANQGSEA come from the germline V gene. CDR3 in amino acids: CSVEVQLTSEKLFF. CDR3 DNA: TGCAGCGTTGAAGTCCAACTTACCTCAGAAAAACTGTTTTTT.

V is TRBV30 and J is TRBJ2-2, with 8 bases lining up with TRBD1. The V and J ends lost 7 bases and 6 bases, in that order; junction bases with no gene match: 10. Germline CDR1 reads GTSNPN; CDR2 reads SVGIG (reference sequence). CDR3 length: 14 amino acids. DNA for the CDR3: TGTGCCTCGAAAAAGGGACAGGACGCCGGGGAGCTGTTTTTT. Translation: CASKKGQDAGELFF.

V usage is TRBV14 and J usage is TRBJ1-6; D not certain. The V and J ends lost 3 bases and 0 bases respectively, with 6 bases between them. CDR1 is SGHDN and CDR2 is FVKESK in the germline V gene. This CDR3 comprises 15 residues. The CDR3 here is CASSQGSSYNSPLHF. CDR3 DNA: TGTGCCAGCAGCCAGGGGAGCTCCTATAATTCACCCCTCCACTTT.

The rearrangement links TRBV30 to TRBJ1-2; 8 bases match TRBD1. The CDR3 loop spans 14 amino acids. V shed 3 bases and J 4 bases; nucleotides not matched to a gene: 7. The germline CDR1 and CDR2 sequences are GTSNPN and SVGIG (reference sequence). This chain's CDR3 is CAWSWTGNGYGYTF. As DNA, the CDR3 is TGTGCCTGGAGCTGGACAGGGAATGGCTATGGCTACACCTTC.

This chain joins TRBV25-1 and TRBJ1-1; 7 bases map to TRBD1. Losses at the gene ends were 3 bases for V and 9 bases for J; bases not matched to a gene: 10. CDR3 length equals 14 residues. Germline-derived CDR1 and CDR2 are MGHDK and SYGVNS. The DNA of the CDR3 is TGTGCCAGCAGTGACCCCTACAGGGGCCCTAAAGCTTTCTTT. Translated, it gives CASSDPYRGPKAFF.

This clone was observed a handful of times. V usage is TRBV7-9 and J usage is TRBJ1-5; 7 bases agree with TRBD1. This CDR3 region has 14 residues. CDR1 is SEHNR and CDR2 is FQNEAQ in the germline V gene (reference sequence). Germline trimming cut 3 bases from V and 6 bases from J; bases unmatched to any gene: 5. CDR3 sequence reads: CASSFEGAGQPQHF. CDR3 nucleotide sequence: TGTGCCAGCAGCTTTGAGGGGGCCGGTCAGCCCCAGCATTTT.

The rearrangement joins TRBV5-6 to TRBJ1-2, with D perhaps TRBD1 (6 bases). This CDR3 is built from 13 residues. CDR1 is SGHDT, CDR2 YYEEEE, per germline. V lost 2 bases, J lost 8 bases, and 13 bases lay in between. The CDR3 DNA sequence: TGTGCCAGCAGCTTTCTACAGGGTATCGGCTACACCTTC. Its translation: CASSFLQGIGYTF.

The chain links TRBV13 to TRBJ2-6, with 7 bases fitting TRBD2. Germline CDR1 PRHDT, CDR2 FYEKMQ (reference sequence). V lost 4 bases to trimming and J lost 8 bases; unmatched junction nucleotides: 5. The CDR3 covers 14 residues. CDR3 sequence reads: CASSSVGGTNVLTF. The DNA of the CDR3 is TGTGCCAGCAGCTCGGTGGGGGGGACCAACGTCCTGACTTTC.

This clone came up once. The chain combines TRBV24-1 with TRBJ2-1, with TRBD2 identical over 9 bases. The CDR3 runs 16 residues. Germline-derived CDR1 and CDR2 are KGHDR and SFDVKD. With 3 bases clipped from V and 2 bases from J, the junction kept 4 bases outside the gene matches. The CDR3 is CATSDGAGGAYNEQFF. Here the CDR3 DNA reads TGTGCCACCAGTGATGGAGCGGGGGGTGCCTACAATGAGCAGTTCTTC.

The chain combines TRBV5-1 with TRBJ2-4; 8 bases agree with TRBD1. V lost 4 bases, J lost 3 bases, and 9 bases stayed unmatched. The germline gives CDR1 SGHRS, CDR2 YFSETQ. The CDR3 runs to 16 residues. In DNA, the CDR3 is TGCGCCAGCAGCCTTTTACAGGGGGGAGGCAAAAACATTCAGTACTTC. Amino acids: CASSLLQGGGKNIQYF. Based on the CDR3 plus reference TRBV5-1 and TRBJ2-4, the full variable domain is KAGVTQTPRYLIKTRGQQVTLSCSPISGHRSVSWYQQTPGQGLQFLFEYFSETQRNKGNFPGRFSGRQFSNSRSEMNVSTLELGDSALYLCASSLLQGGGKNIQYFGAGTRLSVL.

This chain joins TRBV5-1 and TRBJ2-1; D uncertain. Trimming stripped 1 base from V and 15 bases from J, with 14 bases between. Germline V gene lookup returns CDR1 SGHRS and CDR2 YFSETQ. This CDR3 is built from 12 residues. The CDR3 loop is CASSLTRERPFF. CDR3 nucleotide sequence: TGCGCCAGCAGCTTGACAAGAGAGAGGCCGTTCTTC.

The chain links TRBV29-1 to TRBJ1-1; D uncertain. CDR1 and CDR2 (germline): SQVTM, ANQGSEA. The CDR3 spans 11 residues. The V and J ends lost 4 bases and 5 bases respectively, with 8 bases between them. The CDR3 coding sequence is TGCAGCGTTGGGCTGCCTACTGAAGCTTTCTTT. Its translation is CSVGLPTEAFF.

The rearrangement uses TRBV7-9 and TRBJ2-7, with no clear D. Between the trimmed V and J ends, which lost 5 bases and 0 bases, there was a span of 17 bases. The CDR3 totals 16 residues. Germline CDR1 reads SEHNR; CDR2 reads FQNEAQ (reference sequence). CDR3 amino acids: CASSPSGAKVSYEQYF. CDR3 DNA sequence: TGTGCCAGCAGCCCGTCTGGAGCGAAGGTCTCCTACGAGCAGTACTTC.

The CDR3 bases are TGCAGCGCGGCCCGGACAGAAGAGACCCAGTACTTC. Amino acids: CSAARTEETQYF. V usage is TRBV29-1 and J usage is TRBJ2-5; D perhaps matches TRBD1 (6 bases). The V end lost 7 bases, the J end lost 3 bases, and 12 bases lay between the germline ends. The CDR3 runs 12 residues. The germline V gene has CDR1 SQVTM and CDR2 ANQGSEA. Combining the CDR3 with reference TRBV29-1 and TRBJ2-5 gives the whole variable domain SAVISQKPSRDICQRGTSLTIQCQVDSQVTMMFWYRQQPGQSLTLIATANQGSEATYESGFVIDKFPISRPNLTFSTLTVSNMSPEDSSIYLCSAARTEETQYFGPGTRLLVL.

V and J are TRBV7-9 and TRBJ1-4, with 7 bases matching TRBD1. CDR3 length equals 14 residues. Trimming cost V 3 bases and J 2 bases; bases outside gene matches: 0. Germline CDR1 SEHNR, CDR2 FQNEAQ (reference sequence). CDR3 in DNA: TGTGCCAGCAGCTTGGGACAGACTAATGAAAAACTGTTTTTT. Residues: CASSLGQTNEKLFF.

This clone was detected once. V is TRBV27 and J is TRBJ2-1; 8 nucleotides agree with TRBD2. This CDR3 is built from 17 residues. Germline CDR1 reads MNHEY; CDR2 reads SMNVEV (reference sequence). V shed 2 bases, J shed 2 bases, and the junction held 8 bases outside the gene matches. The CDR3 DNA follows: TGTGCCAGCAGTTTAGCTCCCCGCGGGGGGCCCTACAATGAGCAGTTCTTC. Protein product: CASSLAPRGGPYNEQFF.

This clone has only a few counts. The J gene is TRBJ2-7, the V gene TRBV5-4; the match to TRBD2 covers 9 bases. Losses at the gene ends were 0 bases for V and 4 bases for J; bases not matched to a gene: 5. The CDR3 has 15 residues. Germline V lookup: CDR1 SGHNT, CDR2 YYREEE (reference sequence). The CDR3 nucleotides are TGTGCCAGCAGCTTGGAGGCGACTAGCGGATACGAGCAGTACTTC. Translation gives CASSLEATSGYEQYF.